Shown below are 19 T cell receptor beta chains from a single sample sequenced in a study of CD8+CD57+ T cells in acquired aplastic anemia (dated by TCRdb to 2017 to 2018). Flow cytometry had shown CD8+CD57+ cell expansion in the patients selected for sequencing. The reads were generated on an Illumina HiSeq 2000. TCR beta VDJ combination and CDR3 sequence profiling used genomic DNA as the template. The public reads were reprocessed in TCRdb via fastp at Q25 and MiXCR, keeping in-frame beta chains. Entries that share a CDR3 protein sequence are merged under the most common genes and DNA. Recorded for this sample are fewer than 250,000 distinct CDR3 sequences; roughly half of them occurred a single time. Together, the top ten hold 7.8% of the sample. The source material was sorted CD4+, CD8+, or CD8+CD57+ T cells (not recorded which) from PBMCs. These receptors originate from a human donor with aplastic anemia.

In its sample, this clonotype was seen many times. V and J are TRBV7-9 and TRBJ2-6; D is unclear. Germline V gene sequence: CDR1 SEHNR, CDR2 FQNEAQ (reference sequence). Trimming pared 0 bases from V and 4 bases from J, leaving 10 bases between. The CDR3 has 16 amino acids. In nucleotides, the CDR3 is TGTGCCAGCAGCTTAGCGGGTAGCTACGGGGCCAACGTCCTGACTTTC. This codes for CASSLAGSYGANVLTF.

This clonotype was observed a few times. This could be a read error, since a much larger clone is one nucleotide away. The J gene is TRBJ2-7, the V gene TRBV7-8, with D tentatively TRBD2 (5 bases). This CDR3 contains 13 residues. Trimming left V 5 bases short and J 2 bases short, with 10 bases between. Germline CDR1 SGHVS, CDR2 FQNEAQ. Here the CDR3 reads CASSPRGAYEQYF. Here the CDR3 DNA reads TGTGCCAGCAGCCCCCGGGGTGCCTACGAGCAGTACTTC.

The table lists this clonotype with many counts. The chain joins TRBV7-3 to TRBJ1-1; the D gene is possibly TRBD1 (5 bases). The ends were cut back, 5 bases at V and 1 base at J, with 14 bases in the middle. The germline V gene encodes CDR1 SGHTA and CDR2 FQGTGA. The CDR3 is 15 amino acids. CDR3 loop: CASSASQVENTEAFF. In DNA form, the CDR3 reads TGTGCCAGCAGCGCTTCACAGGTAGAGAACACTGAAGCTTTCTTT.

The chain has TRBV7-9 and TRBJ2-7; no definite D call. The CDR3 length is 13 residues. Germline CDR1 and CDR2: SEHNR and FQNEAQ (reference sequence). Trimming cost V 7 bases and J 2 bases, with 12 bases left between them. The CDR3 nucleotides are TGTGCCAGCACCTTGGGTCCGACCTACGAGCAGTACTTC. As protein: CASTLGPTYEQYF.

This clonotype came up many times. V and J are TRBV7-9 and TRBJ2-5; 7 bases fit TRBD2. Losses at the gene ends were 1 base for V and 5 bases for J; bases not matched to a gene: 22. The CDR3 length is 20 residues. Germline V CDR1 and CDR2: SEHNR, FQNEAQ (reference sequence). CDR3 in amino acids: CASSLVLGRGFPTWGETQYF. The CDR3 DNA is TGTGCCAGCAGCTTAGTTCTAGGGCGGGGGTTCCCCACCTGGGGTGAGACCCAGTACTTC.

The chain is built from TRBV2 and TRBJ2-7, with D maybe TRBD2 (5 bases). The V and J ends lost 6 bases and 3 bases respectively, with 6 bases between them. The CDR3 covers 11 residues. Per the germline V gene, CDR1 is SNHLY and CDR2 is FYNNEI. CDR3 sequence: CASSGGYEQYV. CDR3 nucleotide sequence: TGTGCCAGCAGCGGAGGCTACGAGCAGTACGTC.

The chain employs TRBV7-2 and TRBJ2-7, with D perhaps TRBD2 (5 bases). The ends were cut back, 3 bases at V and 6 bases at J, with 9 bases in the middle. Germline CDR1 SGHTA, CDR2 FQGNSA. This CDR3 has 12 residues. CDR3 DNA: TGTGCCAGCAGCTTCCCAGGAGGCGAGCAGTACTTC. This sequence encodes CASSFPGGEQYF.

The rearrangement uses TRBV11-3 and TRBJ2-7; 9 bases match TRBD2. The CDR3 is 13 residues long. CDR1 and CDR2 from the germline V gene are SGHNT and YENEEA. Trimming cost V 5 bases and J 7 bases; bases outside gene matches: 6. The CDR3 DNA sequence: TGTGCCAGCAGCCGCGGGGGGGCAAATGAGCAGTACTTC. This translates into CASSRGGANEQYF.

The rearrangement links TRBV12-3 or TRBV12-4 to TRBJ2-2, with a possible D match to TRBD2 (7 bases). There are 15 residues in the CDR3. The V end was cut by 6 bases, the J end by 7 bases, with 18 bases between. In nucleotides, the CDR3 is TGTGCCAGCAGCTTAACGCCGGGGGGCCACGGGGAGCTGTTTTTT. It encodes CASSLTPGGHGELFF.

This clonotype was seen repeatedly, ten times or more. The chain carries TRBV30 and TRBJ2-7; maybe TRBD1 (5 bases). The CDR3 runs 15 residues. V was shortened by 3 bases and J by 3 bases, with 18 bases between the two germline ends. In germline, CDR1 is GTSNPN, CDR2 SVGIG (reference sequence). DNA for the CDR3: TGTGCCTGGAGACCTGCGACAGCAGCTATCTACGAGCAGTACTTC. Translating gives CAWRPATAAIYEQYF.

This clonotype has ten or more counts. The chain carries TRBV14 and TRBJ2-5, with TRBD1 identical over 11 bases. V lost 4 bases, J lost 5 bases, and 6 bases stayed unmatched. The length of the CDR3 is 15 residues. The V gene's germline CDR1 is SGHDN and CDR2 FVKESK. CDR3 protein: CASSPGQGAVETQYF. The CDR3 DNA is TGTGCCAGCAGCCCCGGACAGGGGGCTGTGGAGACCCAGTACTTC.

The J gene is TRBJ1-2, the V gene TRBV9, with 7 nucleotides matching TRBD1. With 0 bases clipped from V and 3 bases from J, the junction kept 11 bases outside the gene matches. Germline CDR1 SGDLS, CDR2 YYNGEE. CDR3 length: 17 residues. The CDR3 is CASSVGGQATHDYGYTF. The CDR3 coding sequence is TGTGCCAGCAGCGTAGGTGGACAGGCCACGCACGACTATGGCTACACCTTC.

This chain links TRBV10-3 with TRBJ2-1; 9 nucleotides align to TRBD2. This CDR3 is built from 16 residues. The germline V gene encodes CDR1 ENHRY and CDR2 SYGVKD. V shed 3 bases and J 2 bases; nucleotides not matched to a gene: 5. Written as DNA, the CDR3 is TGTGCCATCAGTGAAAGGTCTAGCGGGACCTACAATGAGCAGTTCTTC. Amino acids: CAISERSSGTYNEQFF.

This clonotype has a count of ten or more. The rearrangement uses TRBV12-3 or TRBV12-4 and TRBJ2-7, with TRBD1 as a possible D gene (6 bases). Trimming removed 6 bases from V and 5 bases from J, with 14 bases in between. The CDR3 consists of 13 residues. This CDR3 is CASSLNRVDEQYF. The CDR3 DNA follows: TGTGCCAGCAGCCTCAACAGGGTCGACGAGCAGTACTTC.

This sequence joins TRBV4-1 and TRBJ2-7; 7 positions agree with TRBD2. CDR3 length: 13 amino acids. Looked up from germline, CDR1 is MGHRA and CDR2 is YSYEKL. V lost 4 bases and J lost 2; bases outside the gene matches: 2. CDR3 protein: CASSRGTTYEQYF. CDR3 nucleotides: TGCGCCAGCAGCCGCGGGACTACCTACGAGCAGTACTTC.

The gene calls are TRBV14 and TRBJ2-7; D gene unclear. Germline V gene sequence: CDR1 SGHDN, CDR2 FVKESK. V lost 0 bases to trimming and J lost 3 bases, with 9 bases between them. The length of the CDR3 is 14 residues. The CDR3 is CASSQESYYYEQYF. DNA for the CDR3: TGTGCCAGCAGCCAAGAATCCTACTACTACGAGCAGTACTTC.

As regards this clonotype: A read error may account for a junction end that differs from germline. This chain joins TRBV7-2 and TRBJ1-2; D unclear. The CDR3 has 12 amino acids. The V gene's germline CDR1 is SGHTA and CDR2 FQGNSA. The CDR3 bases are TGTGCCAGCAGCTTTAGGAACTATAGCTACACCTTC. Its protein product is CASSFRNYSYTF. The entire variable domain, with the rest obtained from reference TRBV7-2 and TRBJ1-2, is as follows: GAGVSQSPSNKVTEKGKDVELRCDPISGHTALYWYRQSLGQGLEFLIYFQGNSAPDKSGLPSDRFSAERTGGSVSTLTIQRTQQEDSAVYLCASSFRNYSYTFGSGTRLTVV.

In its sample, this clonotype was seen many times. The rearrangement links TRBV7-8 to TRBJ2-6, with TRBD1 as a possible D gene (6 bases). The germline gives CDR1 SGHVS, CDR2 FQNEAQ. The V end lost 5 bases, the J end lost 1 base, and 24 bases lay between the germline ends. This CDR3 contains 20 residues. The CDR3 sequence: CASSRSQGTRILSGANVLTF. DNA for the CDR3: TGTGCCAGCAGCCGATCCCAGGGGACGAGAATACTTTCTGGGGCCAACGTCCTGACTTTC. Combining the CDR3 with reference TRBV7-8 and TRBJ2-6 gives the whole variable domain GAGVSQSPRYKVAKRGQDVALRCDPISGHVSLFWYQQALGQGPEFLTYFQNEAQLDKSGLPSDRFFAERPEGSVSTLKIQRTQQEDSAVYLCASSRSQGTRILSGANVLTFGAGSRLTVL.

This clonotype showed up many times. The chain couples TRBV9 to TRBJ1-1; 8 nucleotides line up with TRBD1. V was pared by 4 bases and J by 3 bases, with 11 bases of the junction left unmatched. In germline, CDR1 is SGDLS, CDR2 YYNGEE. The CDR3 spans 16 residues. The CDR3 sequence is CASSFDYRGSDTEAFF. The CDR3 DNA sequence: TGTGCCAGCAGCTTCGATTACAGGGGGTCGGACACTGAAGCTTTCTTT.